This T cell receptor (beta chain) was observed in a study of T-cell memory formation after mild COVID-19. Across the study: Largely, TCR clusters stayed within a single donor.

TCRdb analysed the 5' RACE reads with MiXCR anew, one entry per CDR3 protein. Of approximately 30,000 distinct CDR3 sequences in the sample, about 16% are singletons; the top ten hold around 1.5%. Study-level points and caveats: Clones that contracted from day 15 to 85 had balanced CD4/CD8; later expanders were CD4+ biased.

Trimming took 2 bases from V and 3 from J; bases not matched to a gene: 3. The CDR3 sequence is 13 residues long. Germline V gene data show CDR1 as DFQATT and CDR2 as SNEGSKA (reference sequence). This clonotype appeared many times. The target antigen is unknown. V usage is TRBV20-1 and J usage is TRBJ1-2, with 7 nucleotides matching TRBD1. Material: PBMCs or a T cell subset sorted from them (not recorded which). The sequence was obtained from an adult who had mild COVID-19 (a few samples of this study predate the infection). Cell type and time point are not known. The CDR3: CSARPQGDYGYTF. The CDR3, as DNA: TGCAGTGCTAGACCCCAGGGGGACTATGGCTACACCTTC.